This record concerns one T cell receptor beta chain sequence. The target antigen is unknown. TCRdb analysed the 5' RACE reads with MiXCR anew, one entry per CDR3 protein. The sample consists of about 5,400 distinct CDR3 sequences, 45% to 60% of them appearing once. Overall study results and limits: Greatest tumor Treg TCR overlap was with tumor naive CD4+ cells. The TCR gene usage of tumor memory CD4+ T cells clustered together with blood and lymph node memory CD4+ cells and with lymph node naive CD4+ cells.

Looked up from germline, CDR1 is SGHVS and CDR2 is FNYEAQ. The CDR3 spans 15 residues. Trimming took off 5 bases at V and 1 base at J, with 9 bases between the two ends. The specimen sequenced was memory CD4+ T cells sorted from blood. As for subset: memory CD4+ T cells, CD4+CD45RO+CD25-. This clonotype was obtained from a female donor with breast cancer. J is TRBJ2-6 and V is TRBV7-6; no reliable D call. CDR3 sequence (DNA): TGTGCCAGCAGCCCGGATGAATCTGGGGCCAACGTCCTGACTTTC. Translation gives CASSPDESGANVLTF.